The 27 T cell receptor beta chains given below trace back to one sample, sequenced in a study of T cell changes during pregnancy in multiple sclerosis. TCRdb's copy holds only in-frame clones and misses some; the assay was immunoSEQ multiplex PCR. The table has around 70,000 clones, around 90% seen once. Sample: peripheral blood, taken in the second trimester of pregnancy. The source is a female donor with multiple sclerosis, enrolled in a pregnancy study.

Written as DNA, the CDR3 is TGTGCCAGTAACAGGGGAATTGGAGAGACCCAGTACTTC. Translated, it gives CASNRGIGETQYF. V usage is TRBV19 and J usage is TRBJ2-5, with 7 positions matching TRBD1. CDR3 length: 13 amino acids. The ends lost 7 bases at V and 4 bases at J; junction bases unmatched: 6. The germline CDR1 and CDR2 sequences are LNHDA and SQIVND (reference sequence).

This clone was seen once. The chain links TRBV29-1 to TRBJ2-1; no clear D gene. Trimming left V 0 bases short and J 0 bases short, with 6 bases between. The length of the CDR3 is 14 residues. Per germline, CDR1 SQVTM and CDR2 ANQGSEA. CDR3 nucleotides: TGCAGCGTTGAAGAACAGCTCTCCTACAATGAGCAGTTCTTC. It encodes CSVEEQLSYNEQFF.

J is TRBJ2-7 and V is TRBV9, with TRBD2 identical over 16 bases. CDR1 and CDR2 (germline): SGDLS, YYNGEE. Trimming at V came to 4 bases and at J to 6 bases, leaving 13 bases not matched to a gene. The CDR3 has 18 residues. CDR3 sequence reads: CASSSRPGTSGGAAEQYF. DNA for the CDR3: TGTGCCAGCAGCTCTAGGCCTGGGACTAGCGGGGGGGCCGCCGAGCAGTACTTC. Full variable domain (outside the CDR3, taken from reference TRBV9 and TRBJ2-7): DSGVTQTPKHLITATGQRVTLRCSPRSGDLSVYWYQQSLDQGLQFLIQYYNGEERAKGNILERFSAQQFPDLHSELNLSSLELGDSALYFCASSSRPGTSGGAAEQYFGPGTRLTVT.

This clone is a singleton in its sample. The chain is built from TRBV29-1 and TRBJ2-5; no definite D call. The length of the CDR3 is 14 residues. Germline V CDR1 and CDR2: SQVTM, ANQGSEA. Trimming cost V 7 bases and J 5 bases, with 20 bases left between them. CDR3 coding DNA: TGCAGCGCAAAATCCCAGGCAGGTCGGGAGACCCAGTACTTC. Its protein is CSAKSQAGRETQYF.

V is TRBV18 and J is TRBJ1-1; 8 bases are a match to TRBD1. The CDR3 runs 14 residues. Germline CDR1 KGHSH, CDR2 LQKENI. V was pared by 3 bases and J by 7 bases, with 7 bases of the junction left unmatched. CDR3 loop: CASSPDREVGEAFF. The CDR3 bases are TGTGCCAGCTCACCGGACAGGGAGGTTGGTGAAGCTTTCTTT.

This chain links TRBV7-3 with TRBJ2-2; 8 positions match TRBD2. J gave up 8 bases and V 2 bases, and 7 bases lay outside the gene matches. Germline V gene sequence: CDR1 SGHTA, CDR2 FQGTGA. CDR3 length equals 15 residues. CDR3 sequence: CASSLLAGGAGELFF. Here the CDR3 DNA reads TGTGCCAGCAGCTTACTGGCGGGGGGCGCGGGGGAGCTGTTTTTT.

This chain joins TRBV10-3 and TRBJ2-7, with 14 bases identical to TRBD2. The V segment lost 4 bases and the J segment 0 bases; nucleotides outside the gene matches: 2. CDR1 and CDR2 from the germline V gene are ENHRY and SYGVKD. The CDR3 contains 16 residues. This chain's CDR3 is CAISGLAGGYSYEQYF. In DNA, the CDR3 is TGTGCCATCAGTGGACTAGCGGGGGGGTACTCCTACGAGCAGTACTTC.

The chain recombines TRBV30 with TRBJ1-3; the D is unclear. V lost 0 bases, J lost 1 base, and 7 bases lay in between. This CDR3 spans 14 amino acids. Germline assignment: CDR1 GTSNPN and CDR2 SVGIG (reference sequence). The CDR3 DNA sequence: TGTGCCTGGAGTGTACGGTTTTCTGGAAACACCATATATTTT. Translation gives CAWSVRFSGNTIYF.

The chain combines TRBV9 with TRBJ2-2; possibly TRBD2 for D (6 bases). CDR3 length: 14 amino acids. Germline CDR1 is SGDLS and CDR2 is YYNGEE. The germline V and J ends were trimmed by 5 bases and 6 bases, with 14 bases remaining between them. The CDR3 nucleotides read TGTGCCAGCAGGGTCATGGGGGAGGCCGGGGAGCTGTTTTTT. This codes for CASRVMGEAGELFF.

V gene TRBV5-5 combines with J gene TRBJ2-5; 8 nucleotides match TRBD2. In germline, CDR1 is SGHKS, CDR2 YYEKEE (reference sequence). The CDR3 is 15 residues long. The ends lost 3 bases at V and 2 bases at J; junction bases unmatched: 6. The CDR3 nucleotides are TGTGCCAGCAGCTCCTCCGGGACTAGACAAGAGACCCAGTACTTC. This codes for CASSSSGTRQETQYF.

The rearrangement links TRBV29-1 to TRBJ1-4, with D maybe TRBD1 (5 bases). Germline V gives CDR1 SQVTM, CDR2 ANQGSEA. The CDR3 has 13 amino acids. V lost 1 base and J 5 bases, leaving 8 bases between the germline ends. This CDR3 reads CSVEGRENEKLFF. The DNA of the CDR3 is TGCAGCGTTGAAGGCAGGGAAAATGAAAAACTGTTTTTT.

CDR3 protein: CASSPRDSSNNEQFF. DNA for the CDR3: TGTGCCAGCAGCCCCCGGGACTCTTCAAACAATGAGCAGTTCTTC. The J gene is TRBJ2-1, the V gene TRBV7-3; possibly TRBD2 for D (6 bases). This CDR3 is built from 15 residues. The germline V and J ends were trimmed by 5 bases and 5 bases, with 16 bases remaining between them. Germline V CDR1 and CDR2: SGHTA, FQGTGA. The whole variable domain, remainder taken from reference TRBV7-3 and TRBJ2-1, is GAGVSQTPSNKVTEKGKYVELRCDPISGHTALYWYRQSLGQGPEFLIYFQGTGAADDSGLPNDRFFAVRPEGSVSTLKIQRTERGDSAVYLCASSPRDSSNNEQFFGPGTRLTVL.

The CDR3 protein is CASSFSPLSGGAAETQYF. The CDR3, as DNA: TGTGCCAGCAGCTTTTCTCCCCTGAGCGGGGGGGCCGCGGAGACCCAGTACTTC. The rearrangement uses TRBV5-4 and TRBJ2-5; 10 nucleotides align to TRBD2. J gave up 5 bases and V 2 bases, and 15 bases lay outside the gene matches. The CDR3 length is 18 residues. The germline V gene encodes CDR1 SGHNT and CDR2 YYREEE (reference sequence).

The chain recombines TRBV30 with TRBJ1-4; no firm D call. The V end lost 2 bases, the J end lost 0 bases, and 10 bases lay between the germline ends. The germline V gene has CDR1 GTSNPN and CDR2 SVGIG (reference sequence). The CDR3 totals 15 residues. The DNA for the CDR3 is TGTGCCTGGAGTTTCAAAAAGCCAACTAATGAAAAACTGTTTTTT. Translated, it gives CAWSFKKPTNEKLFF.

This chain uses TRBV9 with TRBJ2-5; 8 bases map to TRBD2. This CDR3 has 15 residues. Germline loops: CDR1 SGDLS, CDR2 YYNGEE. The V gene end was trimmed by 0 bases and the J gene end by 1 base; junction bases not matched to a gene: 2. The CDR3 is CASSVGLASQETQYF. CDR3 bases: TGTGCCAGCAGCGTAGGACTAGCGTCCCAAGAGACCCAGTACTTC.

CDR3 coding DNA: TGTGCCAGCTCACATAAGGAGAACTTTGAAGCTTTCTTT. This codes for CASSHKENFEAFF. J is TRBJ1-1 and V is TRBV18; D is unresolved. Germline V gene sequence: CDR1 KGHSH, CDR2 LQKENI. This CDR3 contains 13 residues. V lost 4 bases and J lost 7, with 13 bases in between.

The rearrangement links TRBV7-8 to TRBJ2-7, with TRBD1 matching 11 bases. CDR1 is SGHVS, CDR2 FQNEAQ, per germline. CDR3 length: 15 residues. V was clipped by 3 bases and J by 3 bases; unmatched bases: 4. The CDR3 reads CASSLGQGEVYEQYF. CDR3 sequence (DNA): TGTGCCAGCAGCTTGGGACAGGGGGAAGTCTACGAGCAGTACTTC.

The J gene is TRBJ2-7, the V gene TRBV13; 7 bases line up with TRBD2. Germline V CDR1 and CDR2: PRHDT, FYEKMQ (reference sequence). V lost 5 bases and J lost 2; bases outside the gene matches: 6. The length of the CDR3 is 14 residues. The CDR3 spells CASSPGGVPYEQYF. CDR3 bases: TGTGCCAGCAGCCCTGGGGGGGTGCCCTACGAGCAGTACTTC.

The CDR3 loop reads CASSSGTTQETQYF. Here the CDR3 DNA reads TGCGCCAGCAGCTCGGGGACTACCCAAGAGACCCAGTACTTC. V and J are TRBV4-1 and TRBJ2-5; 7 bases line up with TRBD2. V trimming: 5 bases; J trimming: 1 base; junction bases outside the gene matches: 4. This CDR3 region has 14 residues. Germline V gene sequence: CDR1 MGHRA, CDR2 YSYEKL.

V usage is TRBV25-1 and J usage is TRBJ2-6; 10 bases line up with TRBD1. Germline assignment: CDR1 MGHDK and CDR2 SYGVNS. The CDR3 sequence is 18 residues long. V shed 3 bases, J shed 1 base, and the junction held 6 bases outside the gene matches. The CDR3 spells CASSDGGQGISGANVLTF. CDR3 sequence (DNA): TGTGCCAGCAGTGACGGGGGACAGGGGATTTCTGGGGCCAACGTCCTGACTTTC.

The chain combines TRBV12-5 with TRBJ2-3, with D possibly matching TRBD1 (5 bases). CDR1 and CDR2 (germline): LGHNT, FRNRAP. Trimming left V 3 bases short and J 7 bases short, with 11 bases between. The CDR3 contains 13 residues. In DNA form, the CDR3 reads TGTGCTAGTGGTTTAGCAGGGCGGAATACGCAGTATTTT. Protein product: CASGLAGRNTQYF.

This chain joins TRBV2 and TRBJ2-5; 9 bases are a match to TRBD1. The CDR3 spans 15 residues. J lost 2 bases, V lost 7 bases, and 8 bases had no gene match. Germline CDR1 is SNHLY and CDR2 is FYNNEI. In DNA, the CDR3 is TGTGCCAGCACCGAAGGTGGGACAGGGCAAGAGACCCAGTACTTC. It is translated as CASTEGGTGQETQYF.

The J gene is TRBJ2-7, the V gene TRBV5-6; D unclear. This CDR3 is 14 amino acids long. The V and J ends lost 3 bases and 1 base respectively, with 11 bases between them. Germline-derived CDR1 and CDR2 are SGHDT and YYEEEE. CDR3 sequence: CASSSNPVSYEQYF. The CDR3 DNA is TGTGCCAGCAGCTCCAACCCAGTGTCCTACGAGCAGTACTTC.

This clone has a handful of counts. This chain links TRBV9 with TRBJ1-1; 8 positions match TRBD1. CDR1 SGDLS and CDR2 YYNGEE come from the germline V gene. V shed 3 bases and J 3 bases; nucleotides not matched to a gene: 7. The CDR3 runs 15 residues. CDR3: CASSEQGDPDTEAFF. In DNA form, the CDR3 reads TGTGCCAGCAGCGAACAGGGGGATCCAGACACTGAAGCTTTCTTT.

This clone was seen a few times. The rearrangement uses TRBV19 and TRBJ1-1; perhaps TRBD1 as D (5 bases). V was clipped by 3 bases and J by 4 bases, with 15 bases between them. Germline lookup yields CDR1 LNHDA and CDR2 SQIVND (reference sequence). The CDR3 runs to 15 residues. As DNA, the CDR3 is TGTGCCAGTAGTATTATGGGGGGGTCGGGCACTGAAGCTTTCTTT. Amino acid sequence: CASSIMGGSGTEAFF.

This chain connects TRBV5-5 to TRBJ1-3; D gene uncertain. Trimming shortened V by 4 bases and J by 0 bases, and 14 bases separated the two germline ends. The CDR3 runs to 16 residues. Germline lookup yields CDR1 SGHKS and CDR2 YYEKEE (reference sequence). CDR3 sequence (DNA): TGTGCCAGCAGCCCCGGAGCCGGGTTCTCTGGAAACACCATATATTTT. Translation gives CASSPGAGFSGNTIYF.

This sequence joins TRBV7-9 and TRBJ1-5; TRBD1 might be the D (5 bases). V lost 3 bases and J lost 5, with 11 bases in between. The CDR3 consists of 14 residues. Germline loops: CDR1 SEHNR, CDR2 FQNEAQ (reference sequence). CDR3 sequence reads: CASSFLQVDQPQHF. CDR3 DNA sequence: TGTGCCAGCAGCTTTCTACAGGTAGATCAGCCCCAGCATTTT.